This TCR beta chain is drawn from a study of T cells in localized non-small cell lung cancer. This clone was observed once. No antigen is known for it. Here immunoSEQ multiplex PCR was the method, and the copy in TCRdb shows in-frame clones only, minus some. Here the sample spans around 78,000 clones, 80% being singletons. Broader study findings: T cell clonality was highest in uninvolved adjacent lung, above tumor. Sequencing covered just one tumor region, so heterogeneity cannot be ruled out. There were a median roughly 54 of the top 100 tumor clones appearing in adjacent lung.

Deletions cut 0 bases from V and 4 bases from J, with 10 bases between. The V gene's germline CDR1 is GTSNPN and CDR2 SVGIG (reference sequence). The CDR3 loop spans 14 amino acids. The rearrangement links TRBV30 to TRBJ1-5; TRBD1 is a possible D gene (5 bases). This clonotype was obtained from a female donor older than 55 with stage I lung adenocarcinoma. The source was peripheral blood, collected before any cancer treatment. Here the CDR3 reads CAWSVPGPNQPQHF. The DNA for the CDR3 is TGTGCCTGGAGTGTACCGGGGCCTAATCAGCCCCAGCATTTT. The full variable domain, with the rest looked up from reference TRBV30 and TRBJ1-5, is SQTIHQWPATLVQPVGSPLSLECTVEGTSNPNLYWYRQAAGRGLQLLFYSVGIGQISSEVPQNLSASRPQDRQFILSSKKLLLSDSGFYLCAWSVPGPNQPQHFGDGTRLSIL.